A single sample gave rise to the 10 T cell receptor beta chains below, sequenced in a study of CD8 T cells in ankylosing spondylitis. General observations from the study: Ankylosing spondylitis blood appeared to carry a characteristic TCR beta motif of several highly homologous variants.

TCRdb reprocessed the 5' RACE reads via MiXCR and lists one record per CDR3 protein. The sample lists about 420,000 distinct CDR3 sequences, approximately 20% seen once, with about 16% in the top ten. Their target antigens are unknown. Sequenced: blood, either unsorted or a sorted T cell fraction (not recorded which). The receptors were gathered from a male donor with ankylosing spondylitis.

This clonotype was observed a handful of times. The gene calls are TRBV12-3 or TRBV12-4 and TRBJ1-1; 7 nucleotides match TRBD1. V lost 3 bases, J lost 5 bases, and 9 bases stayed unmatched. The CDR3 has 15 residues. CDR3 DNA sequence: TGTGCCAGCAGTTTCAGCGGGACAGAGCCGACTGAAGCTTTCTTT. Encoded protein: CASSFSGTEPTEAFF.

This clonotype was counted at least ten times. The chain links TRBV7-9 to TRBJ1-1; TRBD1 matches 9 bases. CDR3 length equals 13 residues. Trimming cost V 6 bases and J 4 bases; bases outside gene matches: 3. CDR1 is SEHNR, CDR2 FQNEAQ, per germline (reference sequence). The DNA of the CDR3 is TGTGCCAGCAGTTCGGACAGGGGCACTGAAGCTTTCTTT. Translation: CASSSDRGTEAFF.

This clonotype was seen more than once but under ten times. The chain carries TRBV11-3 and TRBJ2-2, with TRBD2 matching 16 bases. V shed 5 bases, J shed 8 bases, and the junction held 8 bases outside the gene matches. This CDR3 region has 17 residues. Per the germline V gene, CDR1 is SGHNT and CDR2 is YENEEA. Here the CDR3 DNA reads TGTGCCAGCAGCCCTGGGACTAGCGGGAGGGCCGGAGGGGAGCTGTTTTTT. It is translated as CASSPGTSGRAGGELFF.

This clonotype was recorded many times. The chain recombines TRBV3-1 with TRBJ2-1; D not certain. Trimming shortened V by 5 bases and J by 0 bases, and 8 bases separated the two germline ends. Germline V gene lookup returns CDR1 LGHDT and CDR2 YNNKEL (reference sequence). The CDR3 length is 14 residues. This chain's CDR3 is CASSTLGSYNEQFF. In nucleotides, the CDR3 is TGTGCCAGCAGCACCCTCGGCTCCTACAATGAGCAGTTCTTC.

The V gene is TRBV11-3, the J gene TRBJ2-3; the D is unclear. V lost 2 bases and J 6 bases, leaving 12 bases between the germline ends. Germline assignment: CDR1 SGHNT and CDR2 YENEEA. This CDR3 contains 14 residues. The CDR3 region has the DNA TGTGCCAGCAGCTTACCGCGTACCCCGGATACGCAGTATTTT. This translates into CASSLPRTPDTQYF.

This clonotype appeared a few times. This rearrangement joins TRBV4-2 to TRBJ1-1, with unresolved D. The CDR3 runs 14 residues. Germline V gives CDR1 LGHNA, CDR2 YNFKEQ. The V and J ends lost 2 bases and 2 bases respectively, with 9 bases between them. CDR3 amino acids: CASSQSGRNTEAFF. The CDR3 DNA follows: TGTGCCAGCAGCCAATCGGGGAGAAACACTGAAGCTTTCTTT.

The V and J genes are TRBV2 and TRBJ2-3; D is unresolved. The germline V gene has CDR1 SNHLY and CDR2 FYNNEI. CDR3 size: 12 residues. V was shortened by 5 bases and J by 9 bases, with 12 bases between the two germline ends. The CDR3 DNA is TGTGCCAGCAGTCACTACGAAGGAACGCAGTATTTT. Translating gives CASSHYEGTQYF.

This clonotype was picked up many times. The chain couples TRBV6-1 to TRBJ2-7, with D perhaps TRBD2 (6 bases). The CDR3 has 13 amino acids. V shed 10 bases and J shed 3 bases, with 16 bases lying between them. Germline loops: CDR1 MNHNS, CDR2 SASEGT. CDR3 protein: CATRTGSFYEQYF. CDR3 bases: TGTGCCACCAGAACCGGGAGTTTCTACGAGCAGTACTTC.

This clonotype was seen many times. The rearrangement links TRBV12-3 or TRBV12-4 to TRBJ1-1; perhaps TRBD1 as D (6 bases). The V gene lost 7 bases and the J gene lost 0 bases, with 18 bases spanning the gap. The CDR3 is 16 residues long. CDR3 nucleotide sequence: TGTGCCAGCACCCCTCGGGTGGGACACATGAACACTGAAGCTTTCTTT. This encodes CASTPRVGHMNTEAFF.

The rearrangement uses TRBV5-6 and TRBJ2-5; D may be TRBD2 (6 bases). This CDR3 region has 16 residues. The V end was cut by 1 base, the J end by 2 bases, with 15 bases between. From germline, CDR1 is SGHDT and CDR2 YYEEEE. CDR3 protein: CASSLTAGRLQETQYF. In DNA, the CDR3 is TGTGCCAGCAGCTTGACGGCCGGGAGACTTCAAGAGACCCAGTACTTC.